The present T cell receptor (beta chain) was sequenced within a study of blood T cell repertoires in COVID-19. Study context: Acute-phase and convalescent COVID-19 samples originated in the United States, Italy and Spain. Sources were T cells, B-cell-depleted T cells, or PBMCs; the material itself was cDNA or gDNA.

Original methodology: Amplified reference gene primers provided the basis for estimating nucleated cell counts. Clones were read by immunoSEQ multiplex PCR, and TCRdb kept only the in-frame ones, dropping some. V and J calls and clone size are as listed in that table; D and trimming were resolved from the DNA. The sample consists of around 220,000 clones, more than 60% of them appearing once. V shed 6 bases and J 0 bases; nucleotides not matched to a gene: 5. The germline gives CDR1 MNHEY, CDR2 SMNVEV (reference sequence). CDR3 length: 15 residues. The chain joins TRBV27 to TRBJ1-3, with TRBD1 identical over 7 bases. The receptor's source is a woman aged 40 to 55 with active or convalescent COVID-19. Sequencing was done on a sample of peripheral blood. CDR3 in DNA: TGTGCCAGCAGCCAGGGACAGAGCTCTGGAAACACCATATATTTT. Translating gives CASSQGQSSGNTIYF.